What follows describes a single T cell receptor (beta chain). What it binds is not known. Other DNA variants within this sample encode the same CDR3. The sample comes from a study of shared clonotypes between healthy human individuals. Study-level results: Generation probability values for non-shared clonotypes were lower than those for clonotypes shared by all four donors. Larger estimated richness was generally seen in naive subsets than in memory subsets.

The input for sorted-subset replicate PCRs was about 200 ng DNA, tens of thousands of T cell genomes. Original methodology: Sequence data from immunoSEQ were junction-only and lacked quality scores; consequently, filtering differed. Produced via immunoSEQ multiplex PCR; TCRdb's table is partial and in-frame only. Clone size and the V and J calls come from that table; the DNA yielded D and trimming. Among around 980,000 clones, 75% to 80% were seen once, and the ten largest hold 0.5% to 0.65%. Trimming at V came to 3 bases and at J to 7 bases, leaving 4 bases not matched to a gene. This CDR3 comprises 14 residues. Germline assignment: CDR1 MDHEN and CDR2 SYDVKM.

The gene calls are TRBV28 and TRBJ2-7; 12 bases match TRBD2. Sample: memory CD4+ T cells from PBMCs. Documented subset: CD45RA-negative fraction. The sequence derives from a young man in good health. Some clones in this sample may be carry-over from other donors' samples. CDR3 amino acids: CASSLTSGSREQYF. CDR3 DNA sequence: TGTGCCAGCAGTTTGACTAGCGGGAGTCGTGAGCAGTACTTC.